This TCR beta chain was recorded in a study of cytomegalovirus exposure and HLA in healthy donors. PCR used 60 Vbeta primers and 13 Jbeta primers. The method was immunoSEQ multiplex PCR; TCRdb's version includes in-frame clones alone and lacks a portion of them. The sample yields about 210,000 clones, around four fifths seen once. Germline V gene lookup returns CDR1 MNHNY and CDR2 SVGAGI (reference sequence). CDR3 length equals 12 residues. The ends were cut back, 6 bases at V and 9 bases at J, with 12 bases in the middle. The receptor's source is a woman between 50 and 59 years old in good health and CMV-seropositive. The specimen was PBMCs. This chain connects TRBV6-6 to TRBJ2-1; perhaps TRBD1 as D (6 bases). This CDR3 reads CASRPADSEQFF. The CDR3 coding sequence is TGTGCCAGCAGACCCGCGGACAGTGAGCAGTTCTTC.